A single sample is the source of the 10 T cell receptor beta chains below, sequenced in a study of cytomegalovirus exposure and HLA in healthy donors. Clones were read by immunoSEQ multiplex PCR, and TCRdb kept only the in-frame ones, dropping some. The table lists roughly 60,000 clones, around 90% of them singletons. The sequenced material came from PBMCs. The receptors stem from a woman aged 18-29 years in good health and CMV-seronegative.

This chain joins TRBV2 and TRBJ1-1, with a weak D call TRBD1 (5 bases). The V end was cut by 4 bases, the J end by 7 bases, with 13 bases between. There are 13 residues in the CDR3. The germline gives CDR1 SNHLY, CDR2 FYNNEI. Here the CDR3 reads CASSGGEDSEAFF. CDR3 DNA sequence: TGTGCCAGCAGTGGGGGGGAAGATAGTGAAGCTTTCTTT.

The genes are TRBV30 and TRBJ1-1; weak D call: TRBD1 (5 bases). Trimming shortened V by 2 bases and J by 0 bases, and 16 bases separated the two germline ends. The CDR3 has 16 amino acids. Germline V lookup: CDR1 GTSNPN, CDR2 SVGIG (reference sequence). CDR3 loop: CAWSRMGQVMNTEAFF. CDR3 nucleotides: TGTGCCTGGAGTCGGATGGGGCAGGTGATGAACACTGAAGCTTTCTTT.

The rearrangement joins TRBV11-3 to TRBJ2-7, with D unclear. There are 14 residues in the CDR3. Per the germline V gene, CDR1 is SGHNT and CDR2 is YENEEA. The V and J ends lost 1 base and 0 bases respectively, with 7 bases between them. The DNA of the CDR3 is TGTGCCAGCAGCTTAGGGTGGAGCTCCTACGAGCAGTACTTC. Its protein product is CASSLGWSSYEQYF.

The chain recombines TRBV2 with TRBJ2-1; perhaps TRBD2 as D (5 bases). This CDR3 contains 16 residues. The V gene lost 0 bases and the J gene lost 0 bases, with 9 bases spanning the gap. Germline V gene lookup returns CDR1 SNHLY and CDR2 FYNNEI. The DNA for the CDR3 is TGTGCCAGCAGTGAAGCACCCGACTACTCCTACAATGAGCAGTTCTTC. Its translation: CASSEAPDYSYNEQFF.

The chain has TRBV6-1 and TRBJ2-3, with 8 positions matching TRBD2. CDR1 MNHNS and CDR2 SASEGT come from the germline V gene. V lost 6 bases to trimming and J lost 2 bases; unmatched junction nucleotides: 4. The CDR3 is made up of 14 amino acids. The CDR3 coding sequence is TGTGCCAGCAGACTAGCGGACCACACAGATACGCAGTATTTT. Its translation is CASRLADHTDTQYF.

The chain is built from TRBV6-1 and TRBJ2-1, with 7 nucleotides matching TRBD1. The CDR3 is 15 amino acids. Germline CDR1 and CDR2: MNHNS and SASEGT. Germline trimming cut 4 bases from V and 4 bases from J; bases unmatched to any gene: 7. The CDR3 DNA reads TGTGCCAGCAGTGCTAAACAGGGGATTTACAATGAGCAGTTCTTC. It specifies CASSAKQGIYNEQFF.

CDR3 protein: CATYPDGGFGYTF. The DNA for the CDR3 is TGTGCCACTTACCCCGACGGGGGTTTCGGCTACACCTTC. The chain links TRBV10-3 to TRBJ1-2; TRBD1 might be the D (5 bases). V was pared by 10 bases and J by 8 bases, with 20 bases between. The germline CDR1 and CDR2 sequences are ENHRY and SYGVKD. CDR3 length: 13 residues.

The chain has TRBV11-2 and TRBJ1-1; D is unclear. The ends were cut back, 5 bases at V and 5 bases at J, with 15 bases in the middle. Germline CDR1 and CDR2: SGHAT and FQNNGV. The CDR3 runs to 14 residues. The CDR3 protein is CASSPQSLLTEAFF. The CDR3 coding sequence is TGTGCCAGCAGCCCCCAATCACTCCTTACTGAAGCTTTCTTT.

The gene calls are TRBV6-5 and TRBJ2-7; D perhaps matches TRBD1 (6 bases). CDR3 size: 15 residues. V lost 0 bases to trimming and J lost 0 bases, with 9 bases between them. Germline CDR1 MNHEY, CDR2 SVGAGI. In DNA, the CDR3 is TGTGCCAGCAGTTACTCGGGGACAAGCTCCTACGAGCAGTACTTC. Translating gives CASSYSGTSSYEQYF.

The V and J genes are TRBV5-1 and TRBJ2-1, with TRBD1 identical over 9 bases. Germline loops: CDR1 SGHRS, CDR2 YFSETQ. Trimming cost V 4 bases and J 7 bases; bases outside gene matches: 9. This CDR3 has 15 amino acids. CDR3 region: CASSDVGTGRNEQFF. As DNA, the CDR3 is TGCGCCAGCAGCGACGTGGGGACAGGGAGGAATGAGCAGTTCTTC.